A selection of T cell receptor beta chains follows, all from one sample in a study of CD8 T cells in ankylosing spondylitis. TCRdb reprocessed the 5' RACE reads with MiXCR, giving one entry per CDR3 protein. The table records approximately 300,000 distinct CDR3 sequences, around 7.6% of them present only once. The sequencing sample was made of blood, either unsorted or a sorted T cell fraction (not recorded which). These receptors were taken from a male donor with ankylosing spondylitis. The CDR3 runs from the conserved cysteine through the conserved F or W. D genes are given only for firm matches. Some rows mark clone size as missing; the rest say once, few, many or name a class of expanded clone.

cdr3_nt: TGCAGTGCTAGTTATGGGCGGGAGAGGTACGGTGAGCAGTTCTTC; cdr3_aa: CSASYGRERYGEQFF; j_call: TRBJ2-1; v_call: TRBV20-1; d_call: TRBD2; clone_size: few
cdr3_nt: TGCGCCAGCAGTGAGACGGGGGCCCCGAATGAGCAGTTCTTC; cdr3_aa: CASSETGAPNEQFF; j_call: TRBJ2-1; v_call: TRBV10-1; d_call: -; clone_size: -
cdr3_nt: TGTGCCAGCAGCTTAGATGGAGGCTACTCCAATGAGCAGTTCTTC; cdr3_aa: CASSLDGGYSNEQFF; j_call: TRBJ2-1; v_call: TRBV7-7; d_call: -; clone_size: few
cdr3_nt: TGTGCCAGCAGCCCGCCCGGGACTAGCGTTGAGCAGTTCTTC; cdr3_aa: CASSPPGTSVEQFF; j_call: TRBJ2-1; v_call: TRBV3-1; d_call: TRBD2; clone_size: few
cdr3_nt: TGTGCCAGCTCTGATGGCGGGAGGGTTGAGCAGTTCTTC; cdr3_aa: CASSDGGRVEQFF; j_call: TRBJ2-1; v_call: TRBV6-2/TRBV6-3; d_call: TRBD2; clone_size: -
cdr3_nt: TGCGCCAGCAGCTTACTCCCGACTGTTCAAGAGACCCAGTACTTC; cdr3_aa: CASSLLPTVQETQYF; j_call: TRBJ2-5; v_call: TRBV5-1; d_call: -; clone_size: many
cdr3_nt: TGTGCCAGCAGTCCGGGACACCGGGGGCGAGAGCAGTACTTC; cdr3_aa: CASSPGHRGREQYF; j_call: TRBJ2-7; v_call: TRBV6-1; d_call: -; clone_size: -
cdr3_nt: TGTGCCAGCAGCCCTACGGGCCGGACAGGGGACGTGAAGACCCAGTACTTC; cdr3_aa: CASSPTGRTGDVKTQYF; j_call: TRBJ2-5; v_call: TRBV9; d_call: TRBD1; clone_size: -
cdr3_nt: TGCAGCGTCGCTGGGGCGCTCCTAGCGGGTCGCATTGAGCAGTTCTTC; cdr3_aa: CSVAGALLAGRIEQFF; j_call: TRBJ2-1; v_call: TRBV29-1; d_call: TRBD2; clone_size: -
cdr3_nt: TGCGCCAGCAGCTGGAACAGGGCCTCCCATCTTGCAAACTATGGCTACACCTTC; cdr3_aa: CASSWNRASHLANYGYTF; j_call: TRBJ1-2; v_call: TRBV4-3; d_call: -; clone_size: -
cdr3_nt: TGTGCCAGCAGCCAAGATCGGTACTCTGGAAACACCATATATTTT; cdr3_aa: CASSQDRYSGNTIYF; j_call: TRBJ1-3; v_call: TRBV4-2; d_call: -; clone_size: many
cdr3_nt: TGTGCCAGCAGCGCCCGGGACAGCCTGGGCCCTGAAGCTTTCTTT; cdr3_aa: CASSARDSLGPEAFF; j_call: TRBJ1-1; v_call: TRBV7-9; d_call: TRBD1; clone_size: -
cdr3_nt: TGCGCCAGCAGCCCGCGGCAGAACACCGGGGAGCTGTTTTTT; cdr3_aa: CASSPRQNTGELFF; j_call: TRBJ2-2; v_call: TRBV5-1; d_call: -; clone_size: many
cdr3_nt: TGTGCCAGCAGTACCTGGGGGAACACTGAAGCTTTCTTT; cdr3_aa: CASSTWGNTEAFF; j_call: TRBJ1-1; v_call: TRBV6-1; d_call: -; clone_size: few
cdr3_nt: TGTGCCAGCAGCGGGCCGGGACAGGCTTCTGGAAACACCATATATTTT; cdr3_aa: CASSGPGQASGNTIYF; j_call: TRBJ1-3; v_call: TRBV6-1; d_call: TRBD1; clone_size: -
cdr3_nt: TGTGCCAGCAGCACACAAATTAGCTTACGAGCGAGAACATACAATGAGCAGTTCTTC; cdr3_aa: CASSTQISLRARTYNEQFF; j_call: TRBJ2-1; v_call: TRBV28; d_call: -; clone_size: few
cdr3_nt: TGTGCCAGCAGCGGGGGAAGGGGATACAATGAGCAGTTCTTC; cdr3_aa: CASSGGRGYNEQFF; j_call: TRBJ2-1; v_call: TRBV9; d_call: -; clone_size: few
cdr3_nt: TGTGCCAGCAACCGATGGGAAGAGACCCAGTACTTC; cdr3_aa: CASNRWEETQYF; j_call: TRBJ2-5; v_call: TRBV6-2/TRBV6-3; d_call: -; clone_size: -
cdr3_nt: TGTGCCAGCAGCTACAGCCAGCTTATGAACACTGAAGCTTTCTTT; cdr3_aa: CASSYSQLMNTEAFF; j_call: TRBJ1-1; v_call: TRBV7-8; d_call: -; clone_size: many
cdr3_nt: TGTGCCAGCAGCAGACTAGCGCCGAACTACGAGCAGTACTTC; cdr3_aa: CASSRLAPNYEQYF; j_call: TRBJ2-7; v_call: TRBV21-1; d_call: -; clone_size: many
cdr3_nt: TGTGCCAGCAGCTTAGCCCTTGGGGCGAGCTCCTACAATGAGCAGTTCTTC; cdr3_aa: CASSLALGASSYNEQFF; j_call: TRBJ2-1; v_call: TRBV7-2; d_call: -; clone_size: few
cdr3_nt: TGTGCCAGTAGTATGGTAAGGGCTAATGAGCAGTTCTTC; cdr3_aa: CASSMVRANEQFF; j_call: TRBJ2-1; v_call: TRBV19; d_call: -; clone_size: few
cdr3_nt: TGTGCCAGCAGCTCTCCCGGGACTAGCGGGAACGTAGGGGAGCTGTTTTTT; cdr3_aa: CASSSPGTSGNVGELFF; j_call: TRBJ2-2; v_call: TRBV9; d_call: TRBD2; clone_size: many